This TCR beta chain appears in the sequencing data of a study of technical replicates of blood from a few donors. The protocol was immunoSEQ multiplex PCR, while the TCRdb copy is restricted to in-frame clones and leaves out a portion. The table includes about 75,000 clones, 90% to 95% detected once. The germline CDR1 and CDR2 sequences are SQVTM and ANQGSEA. The V gene lost 0 bases and the J gene lost 5 bases, with 13 bases spanning the gap. The CDR3 totals 14 residues. The gene calls are TRBV29-1 and TRBJ2-5, with D possibly being TRBD1 (6 bases). Sequenced input: T cells isolated from PBMCs. This TCR derives from a human donor in good health. Some clones in this sample may be carry-over from other donors' samples. CDR3 sequence reads: CSVEDTGSVETQYF. DNA of the CDR3: TGCAGCGTTGAAGATACAGGGTCGGTTGAGACCCAGTACTTC.